What follows describes a single T cell receptor (beta chain). Generated by immunoSEQ multiplex PCR, the TCRdb table keeps only in-frame clones and is missing some. This sample has 45,000 to 60,000 clones, with roughly 80% found just once. The entry originates in a study of T cells in tumors after PD-1 blockade. The source of this sequence is a human donor with basal cell carcinoma. The source was PBMCs, collected before anti-PD-1 treatment.

The CDR3 coding sequence is TGTGCCACCAGTGATCAACGGGCATCCTACAATGAGCAGTTCTTC. It yields the protein CATSDQRASYNEQFF. V is TRBV24-1 and J is TRBJ2-1; D unresolved. Germline CDR1 KGHDR, CDR2 SFDVKD. The CDR3 loop spans 15 amino acids. Trimming cost V 3 bases and J 1 base, with 9 bases left between them.